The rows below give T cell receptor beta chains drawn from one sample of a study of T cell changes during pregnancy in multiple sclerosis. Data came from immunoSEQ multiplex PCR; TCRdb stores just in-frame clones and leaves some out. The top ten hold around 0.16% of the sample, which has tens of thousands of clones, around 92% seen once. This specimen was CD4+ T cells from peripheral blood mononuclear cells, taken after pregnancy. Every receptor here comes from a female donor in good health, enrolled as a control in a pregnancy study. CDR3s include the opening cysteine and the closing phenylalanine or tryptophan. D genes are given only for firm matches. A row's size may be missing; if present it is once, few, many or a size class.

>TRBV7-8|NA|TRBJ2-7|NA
CASSSDGLSEQYF
TGTGCCAGCAGCTCCGACGGACTCTCCGAGCAGTACTTC
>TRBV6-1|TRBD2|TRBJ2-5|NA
CASSYSGGAQETQYF
TGTGCCAGCAGCTATAGCGGGGGGGCCCAAGAGACCCAGTACTTC
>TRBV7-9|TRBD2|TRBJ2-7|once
CASSRTSGGSYEQYF
TGTGCCAGCAGCCGGACTAGCGGGGGGTCCTACGAGCAGTACTTC
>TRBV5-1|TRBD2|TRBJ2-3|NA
CASSLVLAGPGTDTQYF
TGCGCCAGCAGCTTGGTACTAGCGGGGCCCGGCACAGATACGCAGTATTTT
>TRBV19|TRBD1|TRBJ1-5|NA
CASRKKGDRFNQPQHF
TGTGCCAGTAGAAAAAAGGGGGACAGATTCAATCAGCCCCAGCATTTT
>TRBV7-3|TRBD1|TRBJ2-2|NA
CASSPKELGQPGELFF
TGTGCCAGCAGCCCAAAAGAGCTGGGACAGCCCGGGGAGCTGTTTTTT
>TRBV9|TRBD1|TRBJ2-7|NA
CASSVGPTGGYEQYF
TGTGCCAGCAGCGTGGGGCCGACAGGGGGCTACGAGCAGTACTTC
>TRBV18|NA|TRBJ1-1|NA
CASSPTNAEAFF
TGTGCCAGCTCCCCAACAAACGCTGAAGCTTTCTTT
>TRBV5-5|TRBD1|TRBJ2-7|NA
CASSPSGQESEQYF
TGTGCCAGCAGCCCGTCGGGACAGGAGTCCGAGCAGTACTTC
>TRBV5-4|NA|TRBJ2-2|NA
CASSFDRFTGELFF
TGTGCCAGCAGCTTCGACAGGTTCACCGGGGAGCTGTTTTTT
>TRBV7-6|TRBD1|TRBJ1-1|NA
CASSRQGGTEAFF
TGTGCCAGCAGCCGTCAGGGGGGCACTGAAGCTTTCTTT
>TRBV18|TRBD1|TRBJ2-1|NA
CASSPPGTGNEQFF
TGTGCCAGCTCACCACCGGGGACAGGGAATGAGCAGTTCTTC
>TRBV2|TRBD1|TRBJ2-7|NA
CASSERQGVSDQYF
TGTGCCAGCAGTGAGAGACAGGGGGTATCTGATCAGTACTTC
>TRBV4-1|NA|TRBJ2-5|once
CASARLARGETQYF
TGCGCCAGCGCCCGCCTAGCCCGCGGGGAGACCCAGTACTTC
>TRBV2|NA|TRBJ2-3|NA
CASSEKNTDTQYF
TGTGCCAGCAGTGAAAAGAACACGGATACGCAGTATTTT
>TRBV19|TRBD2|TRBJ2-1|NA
CASSMVGGFGNEQFF
TGTGCCAGTAGTATGGTGGGGGGGTTCGGTAATGAGCAGTTCTTC
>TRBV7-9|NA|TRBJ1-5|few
CASSLAGSQPQHF
TGTGCCAGCAGCTTAGCTGGGAGTCAGCCCCAGCATTTT
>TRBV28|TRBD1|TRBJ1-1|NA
CASSSGTGGSAEAFF
TGTGCCAGCAGCTCCGGGACAGGGGGGAGCGCTGAAGCTTTCTTT
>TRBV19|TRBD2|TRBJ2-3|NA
CASNGLAGGSADTQYF
TGTGCCAGTAACGGACTAGCGGGGGGGTCAGCAGATACGCAGTATTTT
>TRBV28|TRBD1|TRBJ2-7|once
CATRQGKYEQYF
TGTGCCACCCGACAGGGAAAGTACGAGCAGTACTTC
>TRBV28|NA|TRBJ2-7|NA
CASSYRSEQYF
TGTGCCAGCAGTTACCGGAGTGAGCAGTACTTC
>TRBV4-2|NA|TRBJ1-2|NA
CASSQADTGTLGYTF
TGTGCCAGCAGCCAAGCAGATACCGGGACACTCGGCTACACCTTC
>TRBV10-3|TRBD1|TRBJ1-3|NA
CAMGTGVLGNTIYF
TGTGCCATGGGGACAGGGGTTTTGGGAAACACCATATATTTT
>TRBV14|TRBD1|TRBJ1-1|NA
CASSNRGYSTEAFF
TGTGCCAGCAGCAACAGGGGGTACAGCACTGAAGCTTTCTTT
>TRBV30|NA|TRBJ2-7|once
CAWSVSGLSYEQYF
TGTGCCTGGAGTGTAAGCGGGCTCTCCTACGAGCAGTACTTC
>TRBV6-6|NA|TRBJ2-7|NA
CASSYGGTYEQYF
TGTGCCAGCAGTTATGGGGGGACCTACGAGCAGTACTTC